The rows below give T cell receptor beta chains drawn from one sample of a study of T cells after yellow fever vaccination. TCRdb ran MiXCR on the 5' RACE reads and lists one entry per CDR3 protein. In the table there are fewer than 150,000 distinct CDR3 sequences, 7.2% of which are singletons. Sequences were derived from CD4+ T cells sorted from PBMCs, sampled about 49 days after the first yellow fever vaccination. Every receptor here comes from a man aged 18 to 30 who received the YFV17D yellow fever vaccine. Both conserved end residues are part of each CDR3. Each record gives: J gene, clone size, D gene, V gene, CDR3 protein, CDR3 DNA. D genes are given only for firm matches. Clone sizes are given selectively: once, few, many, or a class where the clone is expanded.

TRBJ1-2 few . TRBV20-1 CSARAARQNYGYTF TGCAGTGCTAGAGCTGCACGCCAAAACTATGGCTACACCTTC
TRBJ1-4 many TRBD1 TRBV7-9 CASSRTGRSALNEKLFF TGTGCCAGCAGCCGGACAGGAAGGTCCGCCTTAAATGAAAAACTGTTTTTT
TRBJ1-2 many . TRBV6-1 CASGKRGGAIGGYTF TGTGCCAGCGGCAAGAGGGGGGGAGCCATAGGTGGCTACACCTTC
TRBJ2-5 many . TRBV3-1 CASSQGVGETQYF TGTGCCAGCAGCCAAGGGGTTGGAGAGACCCAGTACTTC
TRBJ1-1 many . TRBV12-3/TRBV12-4 CASQTANTEAFF TGTGCCAGCCAAACAGCGAACACTGAAGCTTTCTTT
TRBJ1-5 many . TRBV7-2 CASSPQLARNQPQHF TGTGCCAGCAGCCCCCAGCTAGCGCGCAATCAGCCCCAGCATTTT
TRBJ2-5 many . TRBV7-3 CASSLGRGTQETQYF TGTGCCAGCAGCTTAGGTCGGGGGACTCAAGAGACCCAGTACTTC
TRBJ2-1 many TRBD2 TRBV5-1 CASSRGGAENNEQFF TGCGCCAGCAGCCGGGGGGGAGCGGAAAACAATGAGCAGTTCTTC
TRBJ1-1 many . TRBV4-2 CASSQTQGRAFF TGTGCCAGCAGCCAAACCCAAGGAAGAGCTTTCTTT
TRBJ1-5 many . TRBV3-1 CASSQMTGNQPQHF TGTGCCAGCAGCCAGATGACGGGCAATCAGCCCCAGCATTTT
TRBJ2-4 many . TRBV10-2 CATQMGGENIQYF TGCGCCACCCAGATGGGGGGCGAAAACATTCAGTACTTC
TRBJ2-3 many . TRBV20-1 CSARELEPSTDTQYF TGCAGTGCTAGGGAACTGGAGCCTAGCACAGATACGCAGTATTTT
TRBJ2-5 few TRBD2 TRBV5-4 CASSLDGGGARETQYF TGTGCCAGCAGCTTGGACGGCGGGGGGGCCCGAGAGACCCAGTACTTC
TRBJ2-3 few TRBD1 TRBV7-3 CASSRQGSPLDTQYF TGTGCCAGCAGCCGACAGGGGAGTCCTCTGGATACGCAGTATTTT
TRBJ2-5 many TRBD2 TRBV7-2 CASSHRTRSKRETQYF TGTGCCAGCAGCCACCGGACTAGAAGTAAGAGGGAGACCCAGTACTTC
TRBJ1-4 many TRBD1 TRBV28 CASSGTGEKLFF TGTGCCAGCAGTGGGACAGGGGAAAAACTGTTTTTT
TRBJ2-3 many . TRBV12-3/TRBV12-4 CASSFSGAGVDTQYF TGTGCCAGCAGTTTCTCAGGGGCGGGGGTGGATACGCAGTATTTT
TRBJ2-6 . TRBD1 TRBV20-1 CSARDRWQGARGANVLTF TGCAGTGCTAGAGATCGTTGGCAGGGGGCGAGAGGGGCCAACGTCCTGACTTTC
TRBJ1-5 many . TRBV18 CASSPSGDQPQHF TGTGCCAGCTCACCCTCAGGGGACCAGCCCCAGCATTTT
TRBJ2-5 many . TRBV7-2 CASSLGLHQETQYF TGTGCCAGCAGCTTGGGACTGCACCAAGAGACCCAGTACTTC
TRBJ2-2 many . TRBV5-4 CASSLRGANTGELFF TGTGCCAGCAGCTTGAGGGGCGCGAACACCGGGGAGCTGTTTTTT
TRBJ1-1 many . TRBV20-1 CSAGPGWSNTEAFF TGCAGTGCTGGTCCGGGCTGGTCGAACACTGAAGCTTTCTTT
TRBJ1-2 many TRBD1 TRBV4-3 CASSPVPGQGYYGYTF TGCGCCAGCAGCCCCGTCCCGGGACAGGGGTACTATGGCTACACCTTC
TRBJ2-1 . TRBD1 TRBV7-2 CASSSSGQGRNVFF TGTGCCAGCAGCTCATCCGGACAGGGCAGAAACGTTTTCTTC
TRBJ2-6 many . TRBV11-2 CASSLDPWGGSGANVLTF TGTGCCAGCAGCTTAGACCCCTGGGGAGGCTCTGGGGCCAACGTCCTGACTTTC
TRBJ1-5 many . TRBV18 CASSPPGLQGNQPQHF TGTGCCAGCTCACCACCCGGGCTCCAAGGCAATCAGCCCCAGCATTTT
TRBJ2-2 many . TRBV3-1 CASSLLWGRANTGELFF TGTGCCAGCAGCCTCCTTTGGGGGCGCGCGAACACCGGGGAGCTGTTTTTT